The following is a T cell receptor beta chain sequence with its context. The CDR3 has 15 residues. Germline CDR1 KGHSH, CDR2 LQKENI. Trimming removed 3 bases from V and 9 bases from J, with 15 bases in between. TCRdb's copy holds only in-frame clones and misses some; the assay was immunoSEQ multiplex PCR. In the table there are a few hundred thousand clones, roughly nine tenths of which are singletons. This entry comes from a study of blood T cell repertoires in COVID-19. The wider study: T cells, B-cell-depleted T cells, or PBMCs supplied cDNA or gDNA.

Material: peripheral blood. The sequence was collected from a woman aged 45 to 65 with COVID-19, enrolled during active disease. The chain couples TRBV18 to TRBJ1-6; no reliable D call. CDR3 coding DNA: TGTGCCAGCTCACCTCGGGGTTCGGAGGGTTCACCCCTCCACTTT. Its translation is CASSPRGSEGSPLHF.